The 13 T cell receptor beta chains below were found in one sample sequenced in a study. Tregs were sorted as CD4+CD25+CD127-/low cells. TCRdb reanalysed the 5' RACE reads using MiXCR and keeps one entry per CDR3 protein. The profile shows about 43,000 distinct CDR3 sequences, 22% of them singletons. The sample taken for sequencing was Tregs sorted from a lymph node. The source is a female donor with breast cancer.

In this sample, this clonotype turned up a few times. The chain combines TRBV11-2 with TRBJ2-7, with D hard to call. The germline gives CDR1 SGHAT, CDR2 FQNNGV. V was pared by 3 bases and J by 4 bases, with 13 bases between. The CDR3 has 14 amino acids. This CDR3 is CASSLSEGSYEQYF. CDR3 DNA: TGTGCCAGCAGCTTGAGCGAAGGATCGTACGAGCAGTACTTC.

Notes on this clonotype: The junction departs from germline at one end; a sequencing error may be responsible. The chain couples TRBV5-6 to TRBJ2-7; TRBD1 aligns across 9 bases. Germline V gene sequence: CDR1 SGHDT, CDR2 YYEEEE. The CDR3 loop spans 14 amino acids. DNA for the CDR3: TGTGTCAGCAGCTTCGGGACAGGGTATTACGAGCAGTACTTC. Translation: CVSSFGTGYYEQYF.

This chain joins TRBV5-5 and TRBJ2-2; the D gene is possibly TRBD1 (5 bases). The CDR3 spans 16 residues. Germline values: CDR1 SGHKS, CDR2 YYEKEE (reference sequence). V lost 0 bases and J 4 bases, leaving 13 bases between the germline ends. CDR3 bases: TGTGCCAGCAGCTTGGGGCAGGGTTTGGGCACCGGGGAGCTGTTTTTT. The encoded protein is CASSLGQGLGTGELFF. The full variable domain, with the rest looked up from reference TRBV5-5 and TRBJ2-2, is DAGVTQSPTHLIKTRGQQVTLRCSPISGHKSVSWYQQVLGQGPQFIFQYYEKEERGRGNFPDRFSARQFPNYSSELNVNALLLGDSALYLCASSLGQGLGTGELFFGEGSRLTVL.

This clonotype occurred many times. V gene TRBV12-3 or TRBV12-4 combines with J gene TRBJ2-2; D might be TRBD1 (7 bases). Trimming cost V 6 bases and J 0 bases, with 17 bases left between them. The CDR3 totals 17 residues. The CDR3 protein is CASRLRQGGANTGELFF. Written as DNA, the CDR3 is TGTGCCAGCAGATTAAGGCAGGGGGGTGCGAACACCGGGGAGCTGTTTTTT.

This clonotype showed up many times. The J gene is TRBJ1-2, the V gene TRBV12-3 or TRBV12-4, with 8 bases matching TRBD1. With 5 bases clipped from V and 7 bases from J, the junction kept 6 bases outside the gene matches. This CDR3 is 13 amino acids long. The CDR3 is CASSPRGPIGYTF. The CDR3 nucleotides are TGTGCCAGCAGTCCCAGGGGGCCAATTGGCTACACCTTC.

This clonotype has ten or more counts. The genes are TRBV5-1 and TRBJ2-7, with 10 bases matching TRBD1. CDR1 is SGHRS, CDR2 YFSETQ, per germline. The CDR3 totals 12 residues. V shed 4 bases, J shed 6 bases, and the junction held 1 base outside the gene matches. CDR3 DNA sequence: TGCGCCAGCAGCAGGACAGGGGGCGAGCAGTACTTC. It specifies CASSRTGGEQYF.

The rearrangement uses TRBV6-5 and TRBJ1-1; possibly TRBD1 for D (6 bases). With 7 bases removed from V and 5 bases from J, the gap between germline ends came to 17 bases. The V gene's germline CDR1 is MNHEY and CDR2 SVGAGI. The CDR3 runs 14 residues. CDR3 sequence reads: CASTKGQGRTEAFF. In nucleotides, the CDR3 is TGTGCCAGCACTAAAGGGCAGGGGAGGACTGAAGCTTTCTTT.

This chain uses TRBV4-1 with TRBJ2-1; D is unresolved. Germline V gene data show CDR1 as MGHRA and CDR2 as YSYEKL. This CDR3 comprises 12 residues. With 5 bases removed from V and 9 bases from J, the gap between germline ends came to 11 bases. DNA for the CDR3: TGCGCCAGCAGCGAAATGTCGGGTGAGCAGTTCTTC. Translating gives CASSEMSGEQFF.

This clonotype occurred many times. The genes are TRBV29-1 and TRBJ2-7, with D perhaps TRBD1 or TRBD2 (7 bases each). The CDR3 covers 12 residues. Germline CDR1 SQVTM, CDR2 ANQGSEA. V lost 7 bases to trimming and J lost 2 bases, with 12 bases between them. The CDR3 DNA is TGCAGCGCAGGGGGGGGGACCTACGAGCAGTACTTC. Its protein product is CSAGGGTYEQYF.

Comment on this clonotype: A much bigger clone sits one base away, suggesting this may be a read error. The chain links TRBV4-1 to TRBJ1-2; tentatively, D is TRBD1 (5 bases). The CDR3 length is 14 residues. Germline CDR1 and CDR2: MGHRA and YSYEKL. V was clipped by 3 bases and J by 8 bases, with 16 bases between them. CDR3 DNA sequence: TGCGCCAGCAGCCATTTCGGAGGTCGGGACGGCTACACCTTC. Translating gives CASSHFGGRDGYTF.

This clonotype was picked up many times. The rearrangement links TRBV28 to TRBJ2-1, with 8 bases identical to TRBD1. The CDR3 covers 15 residues. V dropped 6 bases and J dropped 2; count of bases not matched to a gene: 6. The germline gives CDR1 MDHEN, CDR2 SYDVKM. This CDR3 is CASRPGQEAYNEQFF. The CDR3 DNA is TGTGCCAGCAGGCCGGGACAGGAGGCCTACAATGAGCAGTTCTTC.

This clonotype was counted many times. V usage is TRBV9 and J usage is TRBJ1-4, with TRBD1 as a possible D gene (6 bases). With 0 bases removed from V and 8 bases from J, the gap between germline ends came to 11 bases. CDR3 size: 14 residues. CDR1 SGDLS and CDR2 YYNGEE come from the germline V gene. The CDR3, as DNA: TGTGCCAGCAGCGTAGGTGCAGGGGTGGAAAAACTGTTTTTT. Translation: CASSVGAGVEKLFF.

On this clonotype itself: A much larger clone lies a single base off, so this may be a read error. This chain connects TRBV21-1 to TRBJ2-2; the table calls TRBD2, which could not be checked here. TRBV21-1 is assigned pseudogene status. The CDR3 covers 18 residues. Here the CDR3 reads CASSHGGEWRENTGELFF. In DNA form, the CDR3 reads TGTGCCAGCAGCCACGGAGGTGAGTGGCGGGAGAACACCGGGGAGCTGTTTTTT.